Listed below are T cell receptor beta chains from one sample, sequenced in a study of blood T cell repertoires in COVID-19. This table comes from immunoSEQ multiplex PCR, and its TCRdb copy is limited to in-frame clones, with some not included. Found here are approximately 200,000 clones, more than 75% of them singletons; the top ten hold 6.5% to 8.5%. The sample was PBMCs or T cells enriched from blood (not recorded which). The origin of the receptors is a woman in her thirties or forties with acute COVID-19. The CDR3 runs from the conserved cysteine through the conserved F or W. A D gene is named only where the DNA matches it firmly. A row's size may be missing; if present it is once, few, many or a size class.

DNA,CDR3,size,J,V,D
TGTGCCAGCAGTAACGGGGGGGAAGTAGATACGCAGTATTTT,CASSNGGEVDTQYF,many,TRBJ2-3,TRBV6-2/TRBV6-3,TRBD2
TGTGCCTGGAGTGTCACAGGCCGACTGTATGGCTACACCTTC,CAWSVTGRLYGYTF,.,TRBJ1-2,TRBV30,.
TGTGCCAGTAGTATAGATGGGACAGCGCTTAATGAAAAACTGTTTTTT,CASSIDGTALNEKLFF,.,TRBJ1-4,TRBV19,TRBD1
TGTGCCTTTAAAGCAGGGTTGAGCTCCTATAATTCACCCCTCCACTTT,CAFKAGLSSYNSPLHF,few,TRBJ1-6,TRBV30,.
TGTGCCAGTCGGACTATCTACGAGCAGTACTTC,CASRTIYEQYF,.,TRBJ2-7,TRBV27,.
TGTGCCTGCGCTCAGGGGGCGATTGGGCAGCCCCAGCATTTT,CACAQGAIGQPQHF,.,TRBJ1-5,TRBV30,TRBD1
TGTGCCTGGAGTGTACCCGACCACGGGAGGGGGAGAGATACGCAGTATTTT,CAWSVPDHGRGRDTQYF,.,TRBJ2-3,TRBV30,TRBD2
TGCGCCAGCAGCTTATTACAGAATAATGAAAAACTGTTTTTT,CASSLLQNNEKLFF,.,TRBJ1-4,TRBV5-1,.
TGCGCCAGCAGCTTGGCCCCTAAGCGGGGGGGGCACACTGAAGCTTTCTTT,CASSLAPKRGGHTEAFF,.,TRBJ1-1,TRBV5-1,.
TGTGCCAGCAGTCGGAGTTACACCGGGGAGCTGTTTTTT,CASSRSYTGELFF,.,TRBJ2-2,TRBV6-5,.
TGTGCCAGCAGTTTCTCGAGTAATCAGCCCCAGCATTTT,CASSFSSNQPQHF,.,TRBJ1-5,TRBV12-3/TRBV12-4,.
TGTGCCACCAGCAGAGATGGAGGCAGGTTCAACTACGAGCAGTACTTC,CATSRDGGRFNYEQYF,.,TRBJ2-7,TRBV15,.
TGTGCCAGCAACCGGGACAGCTCCTACGAGCAGTACTTC,CASNRDSSYEQYF,few,TRBJ2-7,TRBV6-5,TRBD1
TGTGCCAGCAAGAGGAGTGGAGGGGGCTACGACACTGAAGCTTTCTTT,CASKRSGGGYDTEAFF,.,TRBJ1-1,TRBV7-8,TRBD1
TGTGCCAGCAGCTTAGATGGGGGCCGGAACACTGAAGCTTTCTTT,CASSLDGGRNTEAFF,.,TRBJ1-1,TRBV7-3,.
TGTGCCAGCAGGGAGTCTGGAAACACCATATATTTT,CASRESGNTIYF,.,TRBJ1-3,TRBV28,.
TGTGCCAGCAAACTTTTAACTAGCGGTACCTACGAGCAGTACTTC,CASKLLTSGTYEQYF,.,TRBJ2-7,TRBV2,TRBD2
TGTGCCAGCAGCCACCGTGCAACTAATGAAAAACTGTTTTTT,CASSHRATNEKLFF,.,TRBJ1-4,TRBV14,.
TGTGCCAGCAGCACGGCAGGGGGAACTGAAGCTTTCTTT,CASSTAGGTEAFF,few,TRBJ1-1,TRBV7-9,TRBD1
TGTGCCAGCAGTTTAGACGATCGCGGGACAGATACGCAGTATTTT,CASSLDDRGTDTQYF,once,TRBJ2-3,TRBV28,.
TGTGCCAGCAGTGAAATCAGGGGAGCCTCCTATGGCTACACCTTC,CASSEIRGASYGYTF,many,TRBJ1-2,TRBV2,.
TGTGCCAGCAGCGTAGGCTTTGACGGGATCACTCCAGATACGCAGTATTTT,CASSVGFDGITPDTQYF,.,TRBJ2-3,TRBV9,.
TGTGCCAGCAGTGACAAAGCGGGAGGGCCTAAGTGGCAGTCCTACGAGCAGTACTTC,CASSDKAGGPKWQSYEQYF,.,TRBJ2-7,TRBV6-4,TRBD2
TGTGCCAGCAGCTTAGGACAGACAAACTATGGCTACACCTTC,CASSLGQTNYGYTF,.,TRBJ1-2,TRBV28,.
TGCGCCAGCAGCCAAGAGTTAGGGACAAACTATGGCTACACCTTC,CASSQELGTNYGYTF,.,TRBJ1-2,TRBV4-3,.
TGTGCCAGCAGCATCCAGACAGGGCGCGACACAGATACGCAGTATTTT,CASSIQTGRDTDTQYF,.,TRBJ2-3,TRBV7-3,TRBD1
TGTGCCAGCAGCTCGGGACAGACCCTCTACGAGCAGTACTTC,CASSSGQTLYEQYF,.,TRBJ2-7,TRBV6-2/TRBV6-3,TRBD1
TGTGCCAGCAGTTTATCGGGGGGGGAACTTTCCTACGAGCAGTACTTC,CASSLSGGELSYEQYF,.,TRBJ2-7,TRBV27,TRBD2
TGTGCCAGCCTAGCGGGAGATCGCACCGGGGAGCTGTTTTTT,CASLAGDRTGELFF,once,TRBJ2-2,TRBV10-3,TRBD2
TGTGCCAGCAGCTCCGACCGGGGAGGCACTGAAGCTTTCTTT,CASSSDRGGTEAFF,.,TRBJ1-1,TRBV4-2,.
TGTGCCATCAGTGAGTCGGACTCCCCCGGCACTGAAGCTTTCTTT,CAISESDSPGTEAFF,.,TRBJ1-1,TRBV10-3,.
TGTGCCACCAGTGATCGCGCTAGACACGAGCAGTACTTC,CATSDRARHEQYF,once,TRBJ2-7,TRBV24-1,.